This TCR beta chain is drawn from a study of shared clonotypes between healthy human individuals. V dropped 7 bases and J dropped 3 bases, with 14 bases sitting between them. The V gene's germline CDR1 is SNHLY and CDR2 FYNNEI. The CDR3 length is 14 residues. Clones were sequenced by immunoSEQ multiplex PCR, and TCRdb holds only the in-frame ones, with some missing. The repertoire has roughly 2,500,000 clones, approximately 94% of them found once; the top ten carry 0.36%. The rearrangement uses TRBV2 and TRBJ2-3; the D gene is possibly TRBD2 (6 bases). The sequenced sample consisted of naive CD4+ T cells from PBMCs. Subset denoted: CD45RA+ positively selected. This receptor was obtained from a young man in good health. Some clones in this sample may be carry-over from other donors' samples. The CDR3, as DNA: TGTGCCAGCATGCGACGAGCGGGTACAGATACGCAGTATTTT. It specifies CASMRRAGTDTQYF.